The source of this TCR beta chain is a study of blood T cell repertoires in COVID-19. Across the study: Acute and convalescent COVID-19 specimens originated in the United States, Italy and Spain.

As processed by the authors: By means of reference gene primer amplification, nucleated cell counts were estimated. TCRdb keeps only in-frame clones here, not all; method: immunoSEQ multiplex PCR. V, J and clone size reflect that table, while D and trimming were determined from the DNA. The profile shows approximately 220,000 clones, 80% to 90% of them singletons. This CDR3 is built from 13 residues. Per the germline V gene, CDR1 is SGHVS and CDR2 is FNYEAQ. This clone was observed a single time. Sequences were obtained from peripheral blood. The clonotype was recovered from a woman in her forties or fifties with acute or convalescent COVID-19. V usage is TRBV7-6 and J usage is TRBJ2-2; D possibly corresponds to TRBD2 (6 bases). The CDR3 nucleotides are TGTGCGGCTGCGTGGGGGGAGGCCGGGGAGCTGTTTTTT. It encodes CAAAWGEAGELFF.